These 20 T cell receptor beta chains came from one sample sequenced in a study of cytomegalovirus exposure and HLA in healthy donors. The PCR employed 60 Vbeta primers together with 13 Jbeta primers. Clones were sequenced by immunoSEQ multiplex PCR, and TCRdb holds only the in-frame ones, with some missing. The repertoire consists of 150,000 to 200,000 clones, with around 79% occurring once and the leading ten covering roughly 13%. Specimen: PBMCs. All receptors come from a man aged 50-59 years in good health and CMV-seropositive.

The chain uses TRBV5-1 and TRBJ1-1; TRBD1 agrees at 7 bases. V shed 2 bases, J shed 0 bases, and the junction held 10 bases outside the gene matches. The CDR3 loop spans 17 amino acids. CDR1 and CDR2 (germline): SGHRS, YFSETQ. The CDR3 here is CASSLMSRQGLNTEAFF. The CDR3 coding sequence is TGCGCCAGCAGCTTAATGAGCCGACAGGGTTTGAACACTGAAGCTTTCTTT.

The rearrangement uses TRBV29-1 and TRBJ2-5; 9 bases map to TRBD2. Trimming removed 4 bases from V and 4 bases from J; junction bases left unmatched: 10. The CDR3 length is 15 residues. In germline, CDR1 is SQVTM, CDR2 ANQGSEA. Written as DNA, the CDR3 is TGCAGCGTTGGCTCTAGCGGGGAGCGGAGAGAGACCCAGTACTTC. The encoded protein is CSVGSSGERRETQYF.

This clone was seen more than once but under ten times. The rearrangement uses TRBV9 and TRBJ1-4; 7 bases agree with TRBD1. The trim removed 0 bases at V and 6 bases at J, leaving 8 bases unmatched. Per germline, CDR1 SGDLS and CDR2 YYNGEE. The CDR3 extends over 16 amino acids. The CDR3 here is CASSVGPGQSHEKLFF. In DNA form, the CDR3 reads TGTGCCAGCAGCGTAGGCCCGGGACAGAGTCATGAAAAACTGTTTTTT.

The chain uses TRBV5-1 and TRBJ1-3, with TRBD1 matching over 7 bases. Trimming cost V 4 bases and J 1 base; bases outside gene matches: 8. Per germline, CDR1 SGHRS and CDR2 YFSETQ. The CDR3 totals 16 residues. CDR3 sequence (DNA): TGCGCCAGCAGCCCGTCGGGACAGAAGTCTGGAAACACCATATATTTT. Translated: CASSPSGQKSGNTIYF.

This sequence joins TRBV5-4 and TRBJ2-7, with 11 nucleotides matching TRBD2. Germline CDR1 reads SGHNT; CDR2 reads YYREEE (reference sequence). The CDR3 has 14 amino acids. V was pared by 2 bases and J by 3 bases, with 1 base of the junction left unmatched. The CDR3 DNA is TGTGCCAGCAGCTTTGGGACTAGCGGCTACGAGCAGTACTTC. Encoded protein: CASSFGTSGYEQYF.

In its sample, this clone was seen a few times. The rearrangement uses TRBV19 and TRBJ1-1, with a weak D call TRBD1 (5 bases). The CDR3 covers 13 residues. Trimming stripped 5 bases from V and 6 bases from J, with 13 bases between. The germline V gene has CDR1 LNHDA and CDR2 SQIVND (reference sequence). DNA for the CDR3: TGTGCCAGTAGTTCGAGCAGGGTCCCTGAAGCTTTCTTT. Protein sequence: CASSSSRVPEAFF.

The chain joins TRBV11-2 to TRBJ1-1; tentative D call: TRBD1 (5 bases). Germline V lookup: CDR1 SGHAT, CDR2 FQNNGV. The V end was cut by 2 bases, the J end by 7 bases, with 11 bases between. There are 13 residues in the CDR3. The CDR3 coding sequence is TGTGCCAGCAGCTTAATAGGGGCCTATGAAGCTTTCTTT. This sequence encodes CASSLIGAYEAFF.

The chain is built from TRBV6-4 and TRBJ2-2; the D gene is possibly TRBD2 (5 bases). V was pared by 5 bases and J by 1 base, with 11 bases between. The CDR3 spans 15 residues. The germline CDR1 and CDR2 sequences are MRHNA and SNTAGT. In DNA form, the CDR3 reads TGTGCCAGCAGTCCCGAGGGCCTGAACACCGGGGAGCTGTTTTTT. Encoded protein: CASSPEGLNTGELFF.

The CDR3 loop reads CASSPPMGPNTEAFF. The CDR3 bases are TGTGCCAGCTCACCTCCAATGGGCCCGAACACTGAAGCTTTCTTT. The chain combines TRBV18 with TRBJ1-1; D is unresolved. This CDR3 is built from 15 residues. Germline CDR1 KGHSH, CDR2 LQKENI. The V end was cut by 3 bases, the J end by 1 base, with 12 bases between.

This clone was detected once. V and J are TRBV5-6 and TRBJ2-7; no clear D gene. The length of the CDR3 is 13 residues. The V gene lost 2 bases and the J gene lost 2 bases, with 8 bases spanning the gap. Germline V gene sequence: CDR1 SGHDT, CDR2 YYEEEE. CDR3 coding DNA: TGTGCCAGCAGCTTCGGTCGAACCTACGAGCAGTACTTC. It is translated as CASSFGRTYEQYF.

V usage is TRBV19 and J usage is TRBJ1-4; 8 bases match TRBD1. Germline CDR1 and CDR2: LNHDA and SQIVND (reference sequence). With V trimmed by 6 bases and J by 7 bases, 7 bases remained unmatched. The CDR3 length is 14 residues. This chain's CDR3 is CASRDRAGGEKLFF. CDR3 in DNA: TGTGCCAGTAGGGACAGGGCCGGTGGTGAAAAACTGTTTTTT. Combining the CDR3 with reference TRBV19 and TRBJ1-4 gives the whole variable domain DGGITQSPKYLFRKEGQNVTLSCEQNLNHDAMYWYRQDPGQGLRLIYYSQIVNDFQKGDIAEGYSVSREKKESFPLTVTSAQKNPTAFYLCASRDRAGGEKLFFGSGTQLSVL.

V is TRBV11-2 and J is TRBJ2-5, with TRBD2 identical over 8 bases. CDR3 length: 17 residues. Unmatched junction bases numbered 11, after V lost 1 base and J lost 4 bases. Germline V gene lookup returns CDR1 SGHAT and CDR2 FQNNGV. DNA for the CDR3: TGTGCCAGCAGCTTAGTAACAGCGGGGGCCACCGGAGAGACCCAGTACTTC. This codes for CASSLVTAGATGETQYF.

The genes are TRBV6-6 and TRBJ2-3, with D perhaps matching TRBD2 (5 bases). The CDR3 runs 16 residues. Germline lookup yields CDR1 MNHNY and CDR2 SVGAGI (reference sequence). V shed 2 bases and J shed 0 bases, with 12 bases lying between them. CDR3 nucleotide sequence: TGTGCCAGCAGTTACCAGACTACCTCTAGCACAGATACGCAGTATTTT. Amino acids: CASSYQTTSSTDTQYF.

The CDR3 DNA reads TGTGCCAGCAGCCAAGTCGCCCCATCGGGCACAGATACGCAGTATTTT. Translating it yields CASSQVAPSGTDTQYF. The V call is TRBV4-2, the J call TRBJ2-3, with D uncertain. Germline CDR1 and CDR2: LGHNA and YNFKEQ. V lost 1 base and J lost 1, with 12 bases in between. There are 16 residues in the CDR3.

The chain employs TRBV6-5 and TRBJ2-1; TRBD1 agrees at 10 bases. Trimming removed 5 bases from V and 8 bases from J; junction bases left unmatched: 6. The CDR3 is made up of 14 amino acids. Germline CDR1 reads MNHEY; CDR2 reads SVGAGI. The DNA of the CDR3 is TGTGCCAGCAGTGGGGACAGGGGTCTGGATGAGCAGTTCTTC. Amino acid sequence: CASSGDRGLDEQFF.

The rearrangement uses TRBV15 and TRBJ1-2; D possibly corresponds to TRBD1 (5 bases). This CDR3 has 11 amino acids. Germline V gives CDR1 LNHNV, CDR2 YYDKDF (reference sequence). Trimming pared 5 bases from V and 10 bases from J, leaving 11 bases between. The CDR3 protein is CATSPGTDYTF. The CDR3 DNA sequence: TGTGCCACCAGCCCTGGGACTGACTACACCTTC.

The CDR3 sequence: CASSAGLAGYEQFF. CDR3 DNA sequence: TGTGCCAGCAGCGCGGGACTAGCGGGGTACGAGCAGTTCTTC. The rearrangement uses TRBV6-4 and TRBJ2-1; TRBD2 agrees at 13 bases. The CDR3 loop spans 14 amino acids. The germline CDR1 and CDR2 sequences are MRHNA and SNTAGT. V was pared by 6 bases and J by 10 bases, with 6 bases of the junction left unmatched.

The chain recombines TRBV15 with TRBJ2-3, with 10 bases matching TRBD2. Germline V lookup: CDR1 LNHNV, CDR2 YYDKDF (reference sequence). Trimming cost V 4 bases and J 0 bases; bases outside gene matches: 4. This CDR3 region has 16 residues. CDR3 in amino acids: CATSNGLAASTDTQYF. CDR3 bases: TGTGCCACCAGCAACGGACTAGCGGCTAGCACAGATACGCAGTATTTT.

This chain uses TRBV2 with TRBJ1-4; D remains unclear. CDR1 is SNHLY, CDR2 FYNNEI, per germline. V lost 3 bases and J 8 bases, leaving 10 bases between the germline ends. The CDR3 is made up of 13 amino acids. CDR3 sequence reads: CASSDGYGEKLFF. The CDR3 region has the DNA TGTGCCAGCAGTGACGGTTACGGGGAAAAACTGTTTTTT.

This clone has only one observation. CDR3: CAISESTVGNTIYF. For the CDR3, the DNA is TGTGCCATCAGTGAGTCGACAGTTGGAAACACCATATATTTT. J is TRBJ1-3 and V is TRBV10-3; TRBD1 is a possible D gene (5 bases). The CDR3 runs to 14 residues. Germline values: CDR1 ENHRY, CDR2 SYGVKD. V lost 0 bases and J lost 3, with 6 bases in between.